This is a list of T cell receptor beta chains from one sample in a study of control samples from healthy donors and cancer patients. Measured with immunoSEQ multiplex PCR; TCRdb has only the in-frame clones, and not every one. This table holds 22,000 or so clones, 70% to 90% found once. The source material was PBMCs. The receptors shown here come from a woman aged 60 to 75 with head and neck cancer. The CDR3 runs from the conserved cysteine through the conserved F or W. The D gene is left open where the match is weak. Expanded clones get a size class; other rows say once, few or many, or leave the size out.

d_call: .; v_call: TRBV29-1; clone_size: .; j_call: TRBJ2-2; cdr3_aa: CSARWDTGELFF; cdr3_nt: TGCAGCGCCCGGTGGGACACCGGGGAGCTGTTTTTT
d_call: .; v_call: TRBV15; clone_size: once; j_call: TRBJ1-4; cdr3_aa: CATSTGFGSEKLFF; cdr3_nt: TGTGCCACCAGCACGGGATTCGGTTCAGAAAAACTGTTTTTT
d_call: .; v_call: TRBV5-1; clone_size: .; j_call: TRBJ2-3; cdr3_aa: CASSLEGRASDTQYF; cdr3_nt: TGCGCCAGCAGCTTGGAGGGCAGGGCCTCAGATACGCAGTATTTT
d_call: TRBD2; v_call: TRBV7-6; clone_size: .; j_call: TRBJ2-5; cdr3_aa: CASSLGTRETQYF; cdr3_nt: TGTGCCAGCAGCTTAGGGACTAGAGAGACCCAGTACTTC
d_call: .; v_call: TRBV4-1; clone_size: .; j_call: TRBJ1-6; cdr3_aa: CASSQDGPYSPLHF; cdr3_nt: TGCGCCAGCAGCCAAGATGGGCCCTATTCACCCCTCCACTTT
d_call: .; v_call: TRBV7-9; clone_size: .; j_call: TRBJ2-3; cdr3_aa: CASSLAVRQGLTDTQYF; cdr3_nt: TGTGCCAGCAGCTTAGCGGTCAGGCAGGGGTTGACAGATACGCAGTATTTT
d_call: .; v_call: TRBV6-1; clone_size: .; j_call: TRBJ1-6; cdr3_aa: CASSEGRNSPLHF; cdr3_nt: TGTGCCAGCAGTGAAGGTCGCAATTCACCCCTCCACTTT
d_call: .; v_call: TRBV18; clone_size: .; j_call: TRBJ2-1; cdr3_aa: CASSPTGSYNEQFF; cdr3_nt: TGTGCCAGCTCACCAACAGGGTCCTACAATGAGCAGTTCTTC
d_call: .; v_call: TRBV2; clone_size: .; j_call: TRBJ2-5; cdr3_aa: CASSEGSGSGETQYF; cdr3_nt: TGTGCCAGCAGTGAAGGTTCGGGGTCAGGGGAGACCCAGTACTTC
d_call: .; v_call: TRBV28; clone_size: .; j_call: TRBJ1-5; cdr3_aa: CGVREEIANQPQHF; cdr3_nt: TGTGGGGTCCGGGAGGAGATAGCAAATCAGCCCCAGCATTTT
d_call: .; v_call: TRBV20-1; clone_size: .; j_call: TRBJ2-7; cdr3_aa: CSARDYEQYF; cdr3_nt: TGCAGTGCTCGGGACTACGAGCAGTACTTC
d_call: .; v_call: TRBV28; clone_size: .; j_call: TRBJ1-1; cdr3_aa: CASSLASSGTKNTEAFF; cdr3_nt: TGTGCCAGCAGTTTGGCCAGCAGCGGCACAAAGAACACTGAAGCTTTCTTT
d_call: .; v_call: TRBV2; clone_size: .; j_call: TRBJ1-3; cdr3_aa: CASSPGPNGNTIYF; cdr3_nt: TGTGCCAGCAGCCCCGGGCCAAACGGAAACACCATATATTTT
d_call: .; v_call: TRBV6-2/TRBV6-3; clone_size: .; j_call: TRBJ1-1; cdr3_aa: CASSPDPNEAFF; cdr3_nt: TGTGCCAGCAGTCCAGACCCTAATGAAGCTTTCTTT
d_call: TRBD1; v_call: TRBV5-4; clone_size: .; j_call: TRBJ2-7; cdr3_aa: CASSLKGDSSYEQYF; cdr3_nt: TGTGCCAGCAGCTTGAAAGGGGACAGCTCCTACGAGCAGTACTTC
d_call: TRBD1; v_call: TRBV3-1/TRBV3-2; clone_size: once; j_call: TRBJ2-7; cdr3_aa: CASSQSPQQGNEQYF; cdr3_nt: TGTGCCAGCAGCCAGTCGCCCCAACAGGGGAACGAGCAGTACTTC
d_call: TRBD2; v_call: TRBV18; clone_size: .; j_call: TRBJ2-7; cdr3_aa: CASSPQGGGSYEQYF; cdr3_nt: TGTGCCAGCTCACCACAAGGCGGGGGCTCCTACGAGCAGTACTTC
d_call: .; v_call: TRBV10-1; clone_size: .; j_call: TRBJ1-4; cdr3_aa: CASSESPQGEKLFF; cdr3_nt: TGCGCCAGCAGTGAGTCTCCCCAGGGGGAAAAACTGTTTTTT
d_call: TRBD1; v_call: TRBV19; clone_size: .; j_call: TRBJ2-7; cdr3_aa: CASSNGQGEQYF; cdr3_nt: TGTGCCAGTAGTAACGGACAGGGTGAGCAGTACTTC
d_call: .; v_call: TRBV18; clone_size: .; j_call: TRBJ1-3; cdr3_aa: CASSPKPGSSGNTIYF; cdr3_nt: TGTGCCAGCTCACCAAAGCCCGGCAGCTCTGGAAACACCATATATTTT
d_call: .; v_call: TRBV3-1/TRBV3-2; clone_size: few; j_call: TRBJ2-1; cdr3_aa: CASSQEGGLPGVNEQFF; cdr3_nt: TGTGCCAGCAGCCAAGAAGGGGGACTCCCTGGGGTCAATGAGCAGTTCTTC
d_call: TRBD2; v_call: TRBV6-2/TRBV6-3; clone_size: .; j_call: TRBJ2-1; cdr3_aa: CASSLGLAAYNEQFF; cdr3_nt: TGTGCCAGCAGTTTGGGACTAGCGGCCTACAATGAGCAGTTCTTC
d_call: .; v_call: TRBV5-1; clone_size: .; j_call: TRBJ2-1; cdr3_aa: CASSLDTTGDEQFF; cdr3_nt: TGCGCCAGCAGCCTGGACACGACGGGTGATGAGCAGTTCTTC
d_call: .; v_call: TRBV5-1; clone_size: .; j_call: TRBJ2-3; cdr3_aa: CASTLAEGPADTQYF; cdr3_nt: TGCGCCAGCACGTTGGCCGAAGGGCCAGCCGATACGCAGTATTTT
d_call: .; v_call: TRBV12-3/TRBV12-4; clone_size: .; j_call: TRBJ1-2; cdr3_aa: CASSLSRFYGYTF; cdr3_nt: TGTGCCAGCAGTTTATCCCGGTTCTATGGCTACACCTTC
d_call: TRBD1; v_call: TRBV10-3; clone_size: .; j_call: TRBJ1-5; cdr3_aa: CAISTGGSDNQPQHF; cdr3_nt: TGTGCCATCAGCACAGGGGGCTCGGACAATCAGCCCCAGCATTTT
d_call: TRBD2; v_call: TRBV10-3; clone_size: .; j_call: TRBJ2-3; cdr3_aa: CAIRTGTSGSPDTQYF; cdr3_nt: TGTGCCATCAGAACCGGGACTAGCGGGAGTCCAGATACGCAGTATTTT
d_call: .; v_call: TRBV6-1; clone_size: .; j_call: TRBJ1-2; cdr3_aa: CASSESGGYGYTF; cdr3_nt: TGTGCCAGCAGTGAGAGTGGGGGGTATGGCTACACCTTC
d_call: .; v_call: TRBV27; clone_size: .; j_call: TRBJ2-3; cdr3_aa: CASSLRARTDTQYF; cdr3_nt: TGTGCCAGCAGTTTGAGGGCGCGGACAGATACGCAGTATTTT
d_call: .; v_call: TRBV5-1; clone_size: .; j_call: TRBJ2-1; cdr3_aa: CASSRPTENEQFF; cdr3_nt: TGCGCCAGCAGCCGCCCCACAGAAAATGAGCAGTTCTTC
d_call: .; v_call: TRBV20-1; clone_size: .; j_call: TRBJ1-3; cdr3_aa: CSASSSPSGNTIYF; cdr3_nt: TGCAGTGCTAGTTCCAGCCCCTCTGGAAACACCATATATTTT
d_call: TRBD1; v_call: TRBV27; clone_size: .; j_call: TRBJ1-5; cdr3_aa: CASSLLGQGFGQPQHF; cdr3_nt: TGTGCCAGCAGTTTACTGGGACAGGGATTTGGTCAGCCCCAGCATTTT
d_call: TRBD2; v_call: TRBV19; clone_size: .; j_call: TRBJ2-7; cdr3_aa: CASSPGLAGGRPGSEQYF; cdr3_nt: TGTGCCAGTAGTCCGGGACTAGCGGGAGGGCGCCCCGGAAGCGAGCAGTACTTC
d_call: .; v_call: TRBV28; clone_size: .; j_call: TRBJ1-1; cdr3_aa: CASSFTLQGNTEAFF; cdr3_nt: TGTGCCAGCAGTTTTACGCTTCAAGGGAACACTGAAGCTTTCTTT
d_call: .; v_call: TRBV12-3/TRBV12-4; clone_size: .; j_call: TRBJ2-5; cdr3_aa: CASRGNYQETQYF; cdr3_nt: TGTGCCAGCAGGGGGAATTACCAAGAGACCCAGTACTTC
d_call: TRBD1; v_call: TRBV18; clone_size: .; j_call: TRBJ1-2; cdr3_aa: CASSPGQVHNYGYTF; cdr3_nt: TGTGCCAGCTCACCAGGACAGGTCCATAACTATGGCTACACCTTC
d_call: .; v_call: TRBV6-5; clone_size: .; j_call: TRBJ2-7; cdr3_aa: CASKAYEQYF; cdr3_nt: TGTGCCAGCAAGGCCTACGAGCAGTACTTC
d_call: .; v_call: TRBV5-1; clone_size: .; j_call: TRBJ1-1; cdr3_aa: CASSPGGSALNTEAFF; cdr3_nt: TGCGCCAGCAGCCCCGGGGGGTCCGCACTGAACACTGAAGCTTTCTTT
d_call: .; v_call: TRBV5-6; clone_size: .; j_call: TRBJ2-1; cdr3_aa: CASSPRLWAEQFF; cdr3_nt: TGTGCCAGCAGCCCCCGTTTGTGGGCAGAGCAGTTCTTC
d_call: .; v_call: TRBV9; clone_size: .; j_call: TRBJ2-2; cdr3_aa: CASSADITGTGELFF; cdr3_nt: TGTGCCAGCAGCGCCGACATTACAGGGACCGGGGAGCTGTTTTTT
d_call: .; v_call: TRBV6-5; clone_size: .; j_call: TRBJ1-3; cdr3_aa: CASSYSTGLSNTIYF; cdr3_nt: TGTGCCAGCAGTTACTCGACTGGCCTATCTAACACCATATATTTT
d_call: .; v_call: TRBV14; clone_size: .; j_call: TRBJ2-4; cdr3_aa: CASSLGGAKNIQYF; cdr3_nt: TGTGCCAGCAGCCTGGGGGGAGCCAAAAACATTCAGTACTTC